The 27 T cell receptor beta chains in this list originate from one sample, sequenced in a study of cytomegalovirus exposure and HLA in healthy donors. The PCR had 60 Vbeta and 13 Jbeta primers. Some clones are missing from TCRdb's copy, which holds only in-frame ones; the method was immunoSEQ multiplex PCR. The sample has about 160,000 clones, 70% to 80% seen once. Sequenced sample: PBMCs. The receptors originated from a male donor in good health and CMV-seronegative.

This clone was seen a single time. The rearrangement uses TRBV11-2 and TRBJ2-5, with D maybe TRBD2 (6 bases). Germline V lookup: CDR1 SGHAT, CDR2 FQNNGV. The CDR3 runs 13 residues. V was pared by 3 bases and J by 2 bases, with 7 bases between. DNA of the CDR3: TGTGCCAGCAGCTTCGCGGGGCAAGAGACCCAGTACTTC. Translated, it gives CASSFAGQETQYF.

The table lists this clone with a few counts. J is TRBJ1-4 and V is TRBV5-4, with TRBD1 identical over 8 bases. The V gene's germline CDR1 is SGHNT and CDR2 YYREEE (reference sequence). CDR3 length: 14 residues. Trimming took 4 bases from V and 4 from J; bases not matched to a gene: 3. The CDR3 is CASSRTGNNEKLFF. In nucleotides, the CDR3 is TGTGCCAGCAGCAGGACAGGGAATAATGAAAAACTGTTTTTT.

The rearrangement uses TRBV2 and TRBJ2-7; 7 nucleotides line up with TRBD2. V was pared by 4 bases and J by 6 bases, with 9 bases of the junction left unmatched. The CDR3 contains 14 residues. The germline gives CDR1 SNHLY, CDR2 FYNNEI. CDR3 protein: CASSGWTRTAEQYF. The CDR3 DNA reads as TGTGCCAGCAGTGGGTGGACTAGAACCGCCGAGCAGTACTTC.

This clone appeared a few times. J is TRBJ2-5 and V is TRBV29-1, with D maybe TRBD1 (5 bases). V was cut by 3 bases and J by 5 bases, with 19 bases left in between. The germline gives CDR1 SQVTM, CDR2 ANQGSEA. CDR3 length: 15 amino acids. CDR3 DNA sequence: TGCAGCGTTGAGGAAGGGGCGTTCGTGTGGGAGACCCAGTACTTC. It translates to CSVEEGAFVWETQYF.

This chain uses TRBV6-7 with TRBJ2-1, with 9 bases matching TRBD2. TRBV6-7 is an ORF; its function is uncertain. The CDR3 totals 17 residues. V shed 2 bases, J shed 1 base, and the junction held 6 bases outside the gene matches. The CDR3 DNA is TGTGCCAGCAGTTACCCCCAGCGGGGGGTTTCCTACAATGAGCAGTTCTTC. This codes for CASSYPQRGVSYNEQFF.

This clone was detected only once. This chain's CDR3 is CASRTTRDYEQYF. The CDR3 region has the DNA TGTGCCAGCAGAACAACTCGGGACTACGAGCAGTACTTC. The J gene is TRBJ2-7, the V gene TRBV28, with a possible D match to TRBD2 (5 bases). Trimming cost V 6 bases and J 3 bases, with 12 bases left between them. Germline values: CDR1 MDHEN, CDR2 SYDVKM. The CDR3 loop spans 13 amino acids.

This clone came up once. This sequence joins TRBV28 and TRBJ2-7; D is possibly TRBD2 (5 bases). The CDR3 covers 15 residues. The germline CDR1 and CDR2 sequences are MDHEN and SYDVKM. Trimming removed 6 bases from V and 3 bases from J, with 18 bases in between. The CDR3 region is CASSRAGIGFYEQYF. The DNA for the CDR3 is TGTGCCAGCAGCAGAGCCGGGATCGGCTTCTACGAGCAGTACTTC.

This chain uses TRBV5-1 with TRBJ2-1, with TRBD2 identical over 10 bases. The CDR3 extends over 17 amino acids. Germline V gene data show CDR1 as SGHRS and CDR2 as YFSETQ. V shed 3 bases and J 5 bases; nucleotides not matched to a gene: 11. The CDR3 DNA reads as TGCGCCAGCAGCTGGGGGCTAGCGGGAGCCAATAACAATGAGCAGTTCTTC. Translation gives CASSWGLAGANNNEQFF. Using reference TRBV5-1 and TRBJ2-1 for the parts outside the CDR3, the full variable domain is KAGVTQTPRYLIKTRGQQVTLSCSPISGHRSVSWYQQTPGQGLQFLFEYFSETQRNKGNFPGRFSGRQFSNSRSEMNVSTLELGDSALYLCASSWGLAGANNNEQFFGPGTRLTVL.

The chain carries TRBV7-6 and TRBJ1-1; 7 positions match TRBD1. Looked up from germline, CDR1 is SGHVS and CDR2 is FNYEAQ. This CDR3 has 16 amino acids. V shed 5 bases, J shed 4 bases, and the junction held 13 bases outside the gene matches. CDR3 sequence reads: CASSPQTGPGGTEAFF. The DNA of the CDR3 is TGTGCCAGCAGCCCGCAGACAGGGCCTGGGGGCACTGAAGCTTTCTTT.

The chain recombines TRBV6-5 with TRBJ1-2; TRBD1 might be the D (6 bases). CDR1 MNHEY and CDR2 SVGAGI come from the germline V gene. The CDR3 is 14 residues long. Deletions cut 6 bases from V and 4 bases from J, with 15 bases between. Here the CDR3 DNA reads TGTGCCAGCAGACGACAGGCCGCTAGCTATGGCTACACCTTC. Translation gives CASRRQAASYGYTF.

The rearrangement joins TRBV29-1 to TRBJ2-7; D possibly corresponds to TRBD2 (5 bases). This CDR3 has 14 amino acids. Trimming stripped 6 bases from V and 3 bases from J, with 18 bases between. Germline V gene sequence: CDR1 SQVTM, CDR2 ANQGSEA. The CDR3 region has the DNA TGCAGCGTGTGCCCGACTACCCCGGGCTACGAGCAGTACTTC. As protein: CSVCPTTPGYEQYF.

The gene calls are TRBV18 and TRBJ2-5; TRBD1 matches at 7 bases. The CDR3 contains 16 residues. V was pared by 3 bases and J by 4 bases, with 11 bases of the junction left unmatched. Germline assignment: CDR1 KGHSH and CDR2 LQKENI. CDR3: CASSPPGQRGSETQYF. In DNA form, the CDR3 reads TGTGCCAGCTCACCGCCGGGACAGCGAGGATCAGAGACCCAGTACTTC.

The genes are TRBV5-3 and TRBJ1-1; tentatively, D is TRBD1 (5 bases). TRBV5-3 is labeled an ORF, and its function is uncertain. The V gene lost 4 bases and the J gene lost 8 bases, with 12 bases spanning the gap. The CDR3 has 12 amino acids. In nucleotides, the CDR3 is TGTGCCAGAAGCGAAAGGGGCCCCGAAGCTTTCTTT. Amino acids: CARSERGPEAFF.

This rearrangement joins TRBV5-5 to TRBJ1-1; a possible D gene is TRBD1 (6 bases). This CDR3 comprises 12 residues. Trimming took 9 bases from V and 1 from J, leaving 10 bases between them. From germline, CDR1 is SGHKS and CDR2 YYEKEE (reference sequence). CDR3 DNA sequence: TGTGCCACCTCGACAGGGAACACTGAAGCTTTCTTT. Amino acids: CATSTGNTEAFF.

The chain uses TRBV28 and TRBJ1-1, with D unresolved. Per germline, CDR1 MDHEN and CDR2 SYDVKM. Trimming stripped 1 base from V and 7 bases from J, with 4 bases between. The CDR3 consists of 11 residues. The CDR3 sequence: CASSLFYEAFF. Written as DNA, the CDR3 is TGTGCCAGCAGTTTATTTTATGAAGCTTTCTTT.

This chain links TRBV7-6 with TRBJ2-1, with 9 bases matching TRBD2. This CDR3 has 17 amino acids. The V and J ends lost 0 bases and 6 bases, in that order; junction bases with no gene match: 9. The V gene's germline CDR1 is SGHVS and CDR2 FNYEAQ. The DNA for the CDR3 is TGTGCCAGCAGCTTAGCGTCGGGCGGGGGGGCCTCCAATGAGCAGTTCTTC. Translating it yields CASSLASGGGASNEQFF.

The chain employs TRBV9 and TRBJ2-5; TRBD2 matches at 7 bases. Germline CDR1 reads SGDLS; CDR2 reads YYNGEE. The CDR3 runs to 14 residues. The V and J ends lost 3 bases and 1 base, in that order; junction bases with no gene match: 3. CDR3 sequence reads: CASSASGAQETQYF. CDR3 DNA: TGTGCCAGCAGCGCAAGCGGGGCCCAAGAGACCCAGTACTTC.

The chain carries TRBV4-3 and TRBJ2-5; 13 bases match TRBD2. The J call may be faulty, since TRBJ2-7 better matches the DNA end. This CDR3 contains 16 residues. Germline assignment: CDR1 LGHNA and CDR2 YSLEER. The CDR3 DNA follows: TGCGCCAGCAGCCCGACTAGCGGGAGGACATCCTACGAGCAGTACTTC. This codes for CASSPTSGRTSYEQYF.

This chain uses TRBV28 with TRBJ2-7; 10 nucleotides agree with TRBD2. This CDR3 region has 14 residues. V shed 5 bases, J shed 4 bases, and the junction held 5 bases outside the gene matches. From germline, CDR1 is MDHEN and CDR2 SYDVKM. CDR3 sequence reads: CASSLGLAEYEQYF. The CDR3 DNA is TGTGCCAGCAGTCTAGGACTAGCGGAGTACGAGCAGTACTTC.

This clone was detected only once. The V and J genes are TRBV11-2 and TRBJ2-1; a weak D match, TRBD2 (6 bases). V shed 2 bases and J shed 0 bases, with 8 bases lying between them. This CDR3 is built from 15 residues. Germline V CDR1 and CDR2: SGHAT, FQNNGV. CDR3 amino acids: CASSLMRGSYNEQFF. DNA for the CDR3: TGTGCCAGCAGCTTAATGCGGGGCTCCTACAATGAGCAGTTCTTC.

This chain uses TRBV15 with TRBJ2-7; 9 bases align to TRBD1. The CDR3 is 15 residues long. CDR1 is LNHNV and CDR2 is YYDKDF in the germline V gene (reference sequence). J lost 3 bases, V lost 5 bases, and 8 bases had no gene match. DNA of the CDR3: TGTGCCACCAGCCGAACGACAGGGGGAGGCTACGAGCAGTACTTC. This gives the protein CATSRTTGGGYEQYF.

J is TRBJ2-2 and V is TRBV5-1; D is possibly TRBD1 (6 bases). The germline gives CDR1 SGHRS, CDR2 YFSETQ. The germline V and J ends were trimmed by 2 bases and 4 bases, with 9 bases remaining between them. The CDR3 totals 14 residues. The CDR3 nucleotides read TGCGCCAGCAGCTTAACAGGGTTCACCGGGGAGCTGTTTTTT. Translating gives CASSLTGFTGELFF. Using reference TRBV5-1 and TRBJ2-2 for the parts outside the CDR3, the full variable domain is KAGVTQTPRYLIKTRGQQVTLSCSPISGHRSVSWYQQTPGQGLQFLFEYFSETQRNKGNFPGRFSGRQFSNSRSEMNVSTLELGDSALYLCASSLTGFTGELFFGEGSRLTVL.

The CDR3 DNA reads TGCGCCAGCAGCCAAGATGCCGATCGGGGGGCCAAAAACATTCAGTACTTC. Protein sequence: CASSQDADRGAKNIQYF. V and J are TRBV4-1 and TRBJ2-4; D perhaps matches TRBD2 (6 bases). The V and J ends lost 0 bases and 1 base respectively, with 13 bases between them. Germline V CDR1 and CDR2: MGHRA, YSYEKL. This CDR3 contains 17 residues.

This rearrangement joins TRBV2 to TRBJ1-4; D gene unclear. CDR3 length: 15 residues. Germline V gene lookup returns CDR1 SNHLY and CDR2 FYNNEI. Trimming took 4 bases from V and 0 from J, leaving 9 bases between them. The CDR3 loop reads CASSAVLATNEKLFF. The CDR3 DNA is TGTGCCAGCAGTGCGGTTCTTGCAACTAATGAAAAACTGTTTTTT.

This sequence joins TRBV28 and TRBJ1-1; 8 nucleotides agree with TRBD1. J was trimmed by 5 bases and V by 1 base; bases with no gene match: 9. The germline V gene has CDR1 MDHEN and CDR2 SYDVKM. This CDR3 is built from 16 residues. DNA for the CDR3: TGTGCCAGCAGTTTATTATGGACAGGGAGGAGTACTGAAGCTTTCTTT. This gives the protein CASSLLWTGRSTEAFF. The full variable domain, its missing parts supplied by reference TRBV28 and TRBJ1-1, is DVKVTQSSRYLVKRTGEKVFLECVQDMDHENMFWYRQDPGLGLRLIYFSYDVKMKEKGDIPEGYSVSREKKERFSLILESASTNQTSMYLCASSLLWTGRSTEAFFGQGTRLTVV.

V gene TRBV6-5 combines with J gene TRBJ1-2, with unresolved D. Trimming left V 5 bases short and J 4 bases short, with 11 bases between. The CDR3 extends over 13 amino acids. Germline CDR1 MNHEY, CDR2 SVGAGI. CDR3 nucleotides: TGTGCCAGCAGTGAAGAGGGATCCTATGGCTACACCTTC. This gives the protein CASSEEGSYGYTF.

In DNA, the CDR3 is TGTGCCAGCAGCTTGGGCTACGGGAGTAGGAGCGAGCAGTACTTC. Protein sequence: CASSLGYGSRSEQYF. This chain links TRBV5-6 with TRBJ2-7, with a possible D match to TRBD2 (6 bases). In germline, CDR1 is SGHDT, CDR2 YYEEEE. The CDR3 has 15 residues. V was clipped by 0 bases and J by 6 bases, with 16 bases between them.